Described below is a single T cell receptor (beta chain) sequence and its context. This entry comes from a study of blood T cells in healthy people across ages. A second roughly 6 to 12 cycle PCR used barcoded and J-beta primers. Using its own MiXCR run on the 5' RACE reads, TCRdb lists one record per CDR3 protein. The data show 2 million or so distinct CDR3 sequences, roughly 52% seen once. This CDR3 comprises 12 residues. The germline V gene encodes CDR1 LNHNV and CDR2 YYDKDF (reference sequence). V lost 0 bases and J 12 bases, leaving 11 bases between the germline ends. Sequenced material: blood. The TCR comes from a woman aged 40 to 49 in good health. The chain recombines TRBV15 with TRBJ2-5; TRBD2 might be the D (6 bases). The CDR3: CATSRERGVEYF. The CDR3 nucleotides are TGTGCCACCAGCAGAGAGCGGGGAGTTGAGTACTTC.